Below, 21 T cell receptor beta chains from the same sample are listed, as sequenced in a study of blood T cells in healthy people across ages. Combining a sample-barcoded 5' primer with a J-beta primer mix, a second PCR ran for 7 to 11 cycles. TCRdb re-analysed the 5' RACE reads in MiXCR, keeping a single row per CDR3 protein. This sample has 550,000 to 800,000 distinct CDR3 sequences, with 32% found just once. The source material was blood. These receptors originate from a woman over 75 in good health.

This chain connects TRBV5-4 to TRBJ2-2; tentative D call: TRBD2 (6 bases). Trimming pared 4 bases from V and 2 bases from J, leaving 12 bases between. CDR3 size: 15 residues. Germline CDR1 SGHNT, CDR2 YYREEE (reference sequence). As DNA, the CDR3 is TGTGCCAGCAGCGCGCGGGACTTTAACACCGGGGAGCTGTTTTTT. Its translation: CASSARDFNTGELFF.

In regard to this clonotype: A read error may produce the germline difference seen at one junction end. This sequence joins TRBV7-8 and TRBJ2-3; 7 bases agree with TRBD1. Per germline, CDR1 SGHVS and CDR2 FQNEAQ. The CDR3 covers 12 residues. In DNA, the CDR3 is TGTGCCAGCAGTAGACAGGGAGATATGCAGTATTTT. Encoded protein: CASSRQGDMQYF.

Many counts were recorded for this clonotype. This chain uses TRBV9 with TRBJ1-1, with D tentatively TRBD1 (6 bases). The CDR3 length is 14 residues. Looked up from germline, CDR1 is SGDLS and CDR2 is YYNGEE. Trimming took 2 bases from V and 0 from J, leaving 8 bases between them. The CDR3 sequence is CASSVTGMNTEAFF. DNA of the CDR3: TGTGCCAGCAGCGTCACAGGGATGAACACTGAAGCTTTCTTT.

This clonotype appeared many times. The chain carries TRBV5-1 and TRBJ2-1; 9 positions match TRBD2. The CDR3 spans 20 residues. Germline V gene sequence: CDR1 SGHRS, CDR2 YFSETQ. Trimming at V came to 0 bases and at J to 6 bases, leaving 19 bases not matched to a gene. The CDR3: CASSLGLVPTSGLRGNEQFF. The CDR3 region has the DNA TGCGCCAGCAGCTTGGGATTAGTCCCGACTAGCGGATTGCGGGGCAATGAGCAGTTCTTC.

This clonotype was detected ten times or more. V and J are TRBV29-1 and TRBJ2-1; D may be TRBD2 (7 bases). The CDR3 is made up of 14 amino acids. V was clipped by 7 bases and J by 8 bases, with 21 bases between them. Germline values: CDR1 SQVTM, CDR2 ANQGSEA. CDR3 sequence (DNA): TGCAGCGCCACGAAGAAGGGAGGGGGGGATGAGCAGTTCTTC. It encodes CSATKKGGGDEQFF.

The chain carries TRBV5-1 and TRBJ2-5; 7 bases agree with TRBD2. The J segment lost 2 bases and the V segment lost 0 bases, leaving 4 bases of the junction unmatched. The CDR3 has 15 amino acids. Germline-derived CDR1 and CDR2 are SGHRS and YFSETQ. The CDR3 region is CASSLEASGQETQYF. The CDR3, as DNA: TGCGCCAGCAGCTTGGAGGCTAGCGGTCAAGAGACCCAGTACTTC.

At least ten counts were recorded for this clonotype. The rearrangement uses TRBV29-1 and TRBJ2-3, with D perhaps TRBD2 (5 bases). Trimming removed 7 bases at V and 5 bases at J, with 7 bases between. The CDR3 covers 10 residues. The V gene's germline CDR1 is SQVTM and CDR2 ANQGSEA. The CDR3 loop is CSALEDTQYF. CDR3 bases: TGCAGCGCACTAGAAGATACGCAGTATTTT.

This clonotype was found many times. The chain uses TRBV7-2 and TRBJ2-7; D ambiguous. There are 13 residues in the CDR3. Trimming shortened V by 5 bases and J by 3 bases, and 11 bases separated the two germline ends. The V gene's germline CDR1 is SGHTA and CDR2 FQGNSA. The CDR3 loop is CASSHQRFYEQYF. In DNA, the CDR3 is TGTGCCAGCAGCCACCAAAGGTTCTACGAGCAGTACTTC.

This clonotype came up a few times. The chain combines TRBV4-3 with TRBJ1-4, with no clear D. The CDR3 length is 15 residues. Germline CDR1 reads LGHNA; CDR2 reads YSLEER. V was trimmed by 4 bases and J by 0 bases, leaving 9 bases between them. This chain's CDR3 is CASSPYTATNEKLFF. The CDR3 DNA reads TGCGCCAGCAGCCCTTACACGGCAACTAATGAAAAACTGTTTTTT.

This clonotype has a count of ten or more. The V call is TRBV10-3, the J call TRBJ2-7, with TRBD1 matching 8 bases. Germline CDR1 is ENHRY and CDR2 is SYGVKD. The CDR3 sequence is 16 residues long. With 6 bases clipped from V and 5 bases from J, the junction kept 15 bases outside the gene matches. The CDR3: CAISPLSLGQGNEQYF. CDR3 nucleotides: TGTGCCATCAGCCCTCTATCCCTCGGACAGGGCAACGAGCAGTACTTC.

This clonotype was seen repeatedly, ten times or more. This chain joins TRBV5-1 and TRBJ1-4; D possibly corresponds to TRBD1 (5 bases). This CDR3 is built from 14 residues. CDR1 is SGHRS, CDR2 YFSETQ, per germline. Trimming shortened V by 3 bases and J by 5 bases, and 11 bases separated the two germline ends. The CDR3 here is CASSWGVSNEKLFF. CDR3 in DNA: TGCGCCAGCAGCTGGGGCGTTAGCAATGAAAAACTGTTTTTT. Using reference TRBV5-1 and TRBJ1-4 for the parts outside the CDR3, the full variable domain is KAGVTQTPRYLIKTRGQQVTLSCSPISGHRSVSWYQQTPGQGLQFLFEYFSETQRNKGNFPGRFSGRQFSNSRSEMNVSTLELGDSALYLCASSWGVSNEKLFFGSGTQLSVL.

This chain uses TRBV7-2 with TRBJ2-7; D is unclear. The V and J ends lost 2 bases and 4 bases respectively, with 6 bases between them. The CDR3 length is 12 residues. The germline CDR1 and CDR2 sequences are SGHTA and FQGNSA. The CDR3 DNA is TGTGCCAGCAGCTTATGGGATTACGAGCAGTACTTC. It specifies CASSLWDYEQYF.

This sequence joins TRBV6-2 or TRBV6-3 and TRBJ1-4; TRBD1 is a possible D gene (5 bases). With 6 bases removed from V and 0 bases from J, the gap between germline ends came to 14 bases. Germline assignment: CDR1 MNHEY and CDR2 SVGEGT. CDR3 size: 16 residues. CDR3 protein: CASSSTDSSTNEKLFF. Written as DNA, the CDR3 is TGTGCCAGCAGCTCCACCGACAGCTCAACTAATGAAAAACTGTTTTTT.

This clonotype was detected only a few times. The chain couples TRBV30 to TRBJ1-1; D unclear. Trimming took 0 bases from V and 1 from J, leaving 9 bases between them. There are 14 residues in the CDR3. CDR1 and CDR2 from the germline V gene are GTSNPN and SVGIG (reference sequence). CDR3 DNA sequence: TGTGCCTGGAGTGTACAGCGGCAGAACACTGAAGCTTTCTTT. Residues: CAWSVQRQNTEAFF.

This clonotype was recorded many times. The chain uses TRBV9 and TRBJ2-3, with unresolved D. The ends were cut back, 0 bases at V and 0 bases at J, with 8 bases in the middle. The V gene's germline CDR1 is SGDLS and CDR2 YYNGEE. This CDR3 has 15 amino acids. This CDR3 is CASSVASGSTDTQYF. The CDR3 DNA reads as TGTGCCAGCAGCGTAGCTTCGGGCAGCACAGATACGCAGTATTTT. Full variable domain (outside the CDR3, taken from reference TRBV9 and TRBJ2-3): DSGVTQTPKHLITATGQRVTLRCSPRSGDLSVYWYQQSLDQGLQFLIQYYNGEERAKGNILERFSAQQFPDLHSELNLSSLELGDSALYFCASSVASGSTDTQYFGPGTRLTVL.

About this clonotype itself: A much larger clone is a single base away; this may be a read error. This rearrangement joins TRBV11-2 to TRBJ2-7; D unclear. The ends were cut back, 6 bases at V and 3 bases at J, with 12 bases in the middle. The CDR3 runs 13 residues. Looked up from germline, CDR1 is SGHAT and CDR2 is FQNNGV. CDR3 nucleotides: TGTGCCAGCAGTTCTAGGACGGTCTACGAGCAGTACTTC. Amino acid sequence: CASSSRTVYEQYF.

This clonotype was seen more than once but under ten times. The chain combines TRBV11-2 with TRBJ1-4; no clear D. V lost 4 bases, J lost 12 bases, and 9 bases lay in between. The germline gives CDR1 SGHAT, CDR2 FQNNGV. The CDR3 has 11 residues. CDR3 protein: CASSWRRELFF. CDR3 nucleotide sequence: TGTGCCAGCAGCTGGAGAAGGGAACTGTTTTTT.

Ten or more counts support this clonotype. The chain carries TRBV7-2 and TRBJ2-7; no definite D call. The germline V gene encodes CDR1 SGHTA and CDR2 FQGNSA. The V end was cut by 1 base, the J end by 0 bases, with 10 bases between. The CDR3 totals 15 residues. The CDR3 is CASSLGQLSSYEQYF. DNA for the CDR3: TGTGCCAGCAGCTTAGGGCAGCTCAGCTCCTACGAGCAGTACTTC.

The V and J genes are TRBV7-2 and TRBJ2-4, with D unresolved. There are 14 residues in the CDR3. Germline CDR1 and CDR2: SGHTA and FQGNSA. Trimming stripped 5 bases from V and 13 bases from J, with 21 bases between. For the CDR3, the DNA is TGTGCCAGCAGCCCCCCTGCCACAGCCTTACCCCAGTACTTC. Protein: CASSPPATALPQYF. The entire variable domain, with the rest obtained from reference TRBV7-2 and TRBJ2-4, is as follows: GAGVSQSPSNKVTEKGKDVELRCDPISGHTALYWYRQSLGQGLEFLIYFQGNSAPDKSGLPSDRFSAERTGGSVSTLTIQRTQQEDSAVYLCASSPPATALPQYFGAGTRLSVL.

For this clonotype: Because it lacks the conserved phenylalanine or tryptophan at the end, this CDR3 is likely a read error. CDR3 protein: CASSLDAGQETQYY. DNA of the CDR3: TGCGCCAGCAGCTTGGATGCGGGGCAAGAGACCCAGTACTAC. The V gene is TRBV5-1, the J gene TRBJ2-5; a weak D match, TRBD2 (6 bases). The V gene lost 0 bases and the J gene lost 2 bases, with 8 bases spanning the gap. CDR1 SGHRS and CDR2 YFSETQ come from the germline V gene. The length of the CDR3 is 14 residues.

This clonotype has a count of ten or more. The chain recombines TRBV30 with TRBJ2-3; the match to TRBD2 covers 13 bases. The junction had 0 bases not matched to a gene; V was cut back by 0 bases and J by 3 bases. The length of the CDR3 is 15 residues. Germline V gives CDR1 GTSNPN, CDR2 SVGIG (reference sequence). The DNA for the CDR3 is TGTGCCTGGAGTGTGGGACTAGCGGGGACAGATACGCAGTATTTT. Encoded protein: CAWSVGLAGTDTQYF.